This T cell receptor beta chain was recovered during a study of HIV-infected patients and healthy controls. The germline V and J ends were trimmed by 5 bases and 6 bases, with 10 bases remaining between them. The CDR3 has 12 amino acids. TCRdb re-analysed the 5' RACE reads in MiXCR, keeping a single row per CDR3 protein. The top ten clones hold about 24% of a sample with around 18,000 distinct CDR3 sequences, approximately 16% of them seen once. This clonotype was detected ten times or more. The chain joins TRBV12-3 or TRBV12-4 to TRBJ1-1, with no clear D. The source is a human donor in good health. The sample taken for sequencing was CD8+ T cells from blood. In nucleotides, the CDR3 is TGTGCCAGCAGTCCGACGACACCTGAAGCTTTCTTT. Amino acids: CASSPTTPEAFF.